This T cell receptor (beta chain) emerged from a study of blood T cell repertoires in COVID-19. With 2 bases removed from V and 2 bases from J, the gap between germline ends came to 12 bases. Germline CDR1 is SGHAT and CDR2 is FQNNGV. This CDR3 comprises 15 residues. Methods used by the authors: The assay estimated nucleated cells by amplifying reference gene primers. TCRdb's copy holds only in-frame clones and misses some; the assay was immunoSEQ multiplex PCR. V, J and clone size were drawn from that table, and D and trimming were deduced from the DNA. The sample contains roughly 130,000 clones, about four fifths of which appear only once.

V is TRBV11-2 and J is TRBJ1-2, with D perhaps matching TRBD1 (5 bases). This TCR derives from a woman aged 45-65 years with acute or convalescent COVID-19. Sequencing used peripheral blood. CDR3 nucleotides: TGTGCCAGCAGCTTATCCGGGGGGGTAAACTATGGCTACACCTTC. Protein: CASSLSGGVNYGYTF.